Shown below are 9 T cell receptor beta chains from a single sample sequenced in a study of blood T cell repertoires in COVID-19. Sequencing was performed with immunoSEQ multiplex PCR; in TCRdb, only in-frame clones are kept and a portion is missing. The repertoire has about 270,000 clones, more than 75% of them found once; the top ten carry over 2%. Sequenced input: PBMCs or T cells enriched from blood (not recorded which). Receptors originate from a woman between 18 and 29 years old who had recovered from COVID-19.

CDR3 coding DNA: TGTGCCAGCAGTTACTCGTTGACGGGAGGGTATGGCTACACCTTC. Residues: CASSYSLTGGYGYTF. V gene TRBV6-5 combines with J gene TRBJ1-2; the D is unclear. CDR1 and CDR2 from the germline V gene are MNHEY and SVGAGI. The CDR3 is 15 amino acids. Trimming left V 0 bases short and J 5 bases short, with 13 bases between.

The V call is TRBV6-4, the J call TRBJ2-1, with TRBD2 matching over 9 bases. Looked up from germline, CDR1 is MRHNA and CDR2 is SNTAGT. V gave up 8 bases and J gave up 10 bases; unmatched junction bases: 15. This CDR3 region has 15 residues. The CDR3 spells CASAIELAGLDEQFF. Here the CDR3 DNA reads TGTGCCAGCGCCATTGAGCTAGCGGGACTCGACGAGCAGTTCTTC.

This clone was seen only once. The V call is TRBV5-5, the J call TRBJ1-6, with a possible D match to TRBD1 (5 bases). There are 13 residues in the CDR3. V gave up 5 bases and J gave up 7 bases, with 10 bases separating them. The V gene's germline CDR1 is SGHKS and CDR2 YYEKEE (reference sequence). The CDR3 sequence is CASRLTENSPLHF. For the CDR3, the DNA is TGTGCCAGCAGACTGACAGAGAATTCACCCCTCCACTTT.

The chain recombines TRBV19 with TRBJ2-5; 7 nucleotides align to TRBD2. The V segment lost 0 bases and the J segment 7 bases; nucleotides outside the gene matches: 8. Looked up from germline, CDR1 is LNHDA and CDR2 is SQIVND (reference sequence). The CDR3 loop spans 15 amino acids. DNA of the CDR3: TGTGCCAGTAGTATAGAGCACGGGAGGTGGGGGACCCAGTACTTC. Translated: CASSIEHGRWGTQYF. Using reference TRBV19 and TRBJ2-5 for the parts outside the CDR3, the full variable domain is DGGITQSPKYLFRKEGQNVTLSCEQNLNHDAMYWYRQDPGQGLRLIYYSQIVNDFQKGDIAEGYSVSREKKESFPLTVTSAQKNPTAFYLCASSIEHGRWGTQYFGPGTRLLVL.

This chain joins TRBV18 and TRBJ2-5; TRBD2 matches at 9 bases. Germline trimming cut 1 base from V and 5 bases from J; bases unmatched to any gene: 8. The germline V gene has CDR1 KGHSH and CDR2 LQKENI. This CDR3 is 16 amino acids long. The chain's CDR3 is CASSPLLAGESETQYF. DNA of the CDR3: TGTGCCAGCTCACCACTTTTAGCGGGAGAGTCGGAGACCCAGTACTTC.

V usage is TRBV6-5 and J usage is TRBJ1-5; D is possibly TRBD1 (6 bases). This CDR3 is built from 14 residues. Per the germline V gene, CDR1 is MNHEY and CDR2 is SVGAGI. Trimming removed 10 bases at V and 7 bases at J, with 20 bases between. CDR3 bases: TGTGCCACCGAGAAAAACAGGGCAGGCCAGCCCCAGCATTTT. Its protein product is CATEKNRAGQPQHF.

This clone has only one observation. V is TRBV15 and J is TRBJ2-7; 9 bases map to TRBD2. From germline, CDR1 is LNHNV and CDR2 YYDKDF (reference sequence). Germline trimming cut 3 bases from V and 1 base from J; bases unmatched to any gene: 4. The CDR3 consists of 15 residues. The CDR3 is CATSSPLAGSYEQYF. The CDR3, as DNA: TGTGCCACCAGCAGTCCGCTAGCGGGATCCTACGAGCAGTACTTC.

This rearrangement joins TRBV3-1 (or the pseudogene TRBV3-2) to TRBJ2-7, with a possible D match to TRBD2 (5 bases). This CDR3 contains 16 residues. The germline V and J ends were trimmed by 3 bases and 2 bases, with 17 bases remaining between them. CDR1 and CDR2 from the germline V gene are LGHDT and YNNKEL (reference sequence). The CDR3 nucleotides are TGTGCCAGCAGCCAGGAATGGCAGGCGGGCCCCTACGAGCAGTACTTC. It yields the protein CASSQEWQAGPYEQYF.

The gene calls are TRBV5-6 and TRBJ2-7; D possibly corresponds to TRBD1 (5 bases). The CDR3 is 13 amino acids. Germline V lookup: CDR1 SGHDT, CDR2 YYEEEE. V lost 0 bases and J lost 5, with 9 bases in between. CDR3 sequence reads: CASSLGQDNEQYF. CDR3 bases: TGTGCCAGCAGCTTGGGGCAGGACAACGAGCAGTACTTC.